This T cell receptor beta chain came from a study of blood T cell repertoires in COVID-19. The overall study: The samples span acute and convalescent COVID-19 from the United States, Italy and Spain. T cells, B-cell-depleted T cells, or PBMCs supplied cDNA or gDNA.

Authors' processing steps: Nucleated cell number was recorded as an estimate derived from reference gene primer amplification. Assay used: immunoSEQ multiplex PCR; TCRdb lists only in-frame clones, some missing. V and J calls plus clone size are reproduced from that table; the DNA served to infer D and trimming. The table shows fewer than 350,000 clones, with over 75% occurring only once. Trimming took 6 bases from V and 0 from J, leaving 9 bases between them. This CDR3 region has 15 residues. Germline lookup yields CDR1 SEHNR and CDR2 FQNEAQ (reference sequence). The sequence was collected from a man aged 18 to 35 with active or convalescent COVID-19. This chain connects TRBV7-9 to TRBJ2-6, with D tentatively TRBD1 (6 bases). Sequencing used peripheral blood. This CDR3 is CASRTGDSGANVLTF. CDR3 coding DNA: TGTGCCAGCAGGACAGGCGACTCTGGGGCCAACGTCCTGACTTTC.